The clone carrying this T cell receptor (beta chain) appeared a few times. What it binds is unknown. The CDR3 has 18 amino acids. V was clipped by 3 bases and J by 3 bases; unmatched bases: 16. Looked up from germline, CDR1 is SGHVS and CDR2 is FNYEAQ. This specimen comes from a study of T cell repertoires in cytomegalovirus infection. Notes on the study in general: The cumulative frequency of public TCR beta families identified carriers of CMV plus the relevant HLA. HLA-C-restricted CMV clonotypes gave the most frequent clonotype in two of eight donors.

TCRdb independently ran MiXCR on the reads; one entry per CDR3 protein. The sample lists roughly 500,000 distinct CDR3 sequences, about 33% occurring once. The chain recombines TRBV7-6 with TRBJ2-7; 8 nucleotides agree with TRBD2. The sequence came from a human donor in good health (CMV status not recorded). Some clones in this sample may be carry-over from other donors' samples. Source: cultured PBMCs, taken from culture after CMV antigen stimulation. CDR3: CASSFDPRKREGLYEQYF. The CDR3 DNA follows: TGTGCCAGCAGCTTTGATCCCAGGAAACGGGAGGGCCTCTACGAGCAGTACTTC. Full variable domain (outside the CDR3, taken from reference TRBV7-6 and TRBJ2-7): GAGVSQSPRYKVTKRGQDVALRCDPISGHVSLYWYRQALGQGPEFLTYFNYEAQQDKSGLPNDRFSAERPEGSISTLTIQRTEQRDSAMYRCASSFDPRKREGLYEQYFGPGTRLTVT.